This T cell receptor (beta chain) was obtained from a study of blood T cell repertoires in COVID-19. Study summary: Material from acute and convalescent COVID-19 was sourced from the United States, Italy and Spain. Nucleic acid was either cDNA or gDNA, and it came from T cells, B-cell-depleted T cells, or PBMCs.

Some clones are missing from TCRdb's copy, which holds only in-frame ones; the method was immunoSEQ multiplex PCR. In the table there are more than 250,000 clones, about 86% of which are singletons. This receptor was obtained from a woman in her 30s who had recovered from COVID-19. The sequenced material came from peripheral blood.

This CDR3 reads CASSLSGGLAFF. The CDR3, as DNA: TGTGCCAGCAGTTTATCAGGGGGCTTAGCTTTCTTT. The J gene is TRBJ1-1, the V gene TRBV28; 8 nucleotides agree with TRBD1. Germline trimming cut 1 base from V and 10 bases from J; bases unmatched to any gene: 2. Germline CDR1 MDHEN, CDR2 SYDVKM. The length of the CDR3 is 12 residues.